This paragraph covers one T cell receptor (beta chain) sequence. This clone occurred a few times. The antigen it recognizes is unknown. No much larger clone is present one base from it, and per-base qualities are unavailable. What this sample's time point label stands for: cells obtained before transplantation from donor or recipient. CD3+CD4+ and CD3+CD8+ populations were FACS-sorted from unstimulated pre-transplant donor and recipient cells taken from spleen or lymph nodes. The data stem from a study of graft-versus-host responses after intestinal transplantation (dated by TCRdb to the early 2020s). Concerning the study at large: The transplants that recipients received were multivisceral, liver-intestinal, or isolated intestinal. Donor T cell macrochimerism was defined as a peak of at least 4% donor T cells among recipient peripheral blood mononuclear cells. After intestinal transplantation, graft-versus-host and host-versus-graft alloreactive T cell clones were followed in the graft, circulation and bone marrow using bulk TCR-beta CDR3 sequencing. Alloreactive clones were identified by sequencing pre-transplant mixed lymphocyte reaction products and comparing these products with unstimulated pre-transplant donor and recipient T cells. Samples from three later patients were sequenced in-house on an Illumina MiSeq with MiXCR processing rather than by the commercial service. Of the approximately 25 intestinal transplant recipients enrolled in the cohort, one of whom was a retransplant, 3 patients without pretransplant specimens were excluded. All recipients received anti-thymocyte globulin induction followed by maintenance tacrolimus and steroids for roughly 3 years. Study-wide conclusions, independent of this receptor: The conclusions were limited by the relatively low number and heterogeneity of the intestinal transplant patients. GvH clones were detected in recipient bone marrow, and some appeared earlier in ileal mucosa or blood, consistent with an intestinal mucosal origin. Patients with donor T cell macrochimerism had high GvH to HvG T cell clonal ratios in their allografts. Early after transplant, peak levels of circulating GvH clones were associated with declines in HvG clones.

The library was built by means of the immunoSEQ multiplex PCR assay. In most patients, genomic DNA was isolated using the Qiagen DNeasy Blood and Tissue Kit and sent frozen to Adaptive Biotechnologies for TCR sequencing. For most patients, high-throughput TCR-beta CDR3 sequencing of genomic DNA was performed by Adaptive Biotechnologies. From the authors' description of their analysis: TCR sequencing data for some 17 patients were retrieved from Adaptive's ImmunoSEQ software; three other patients were processed with MiXCR and VDJtools. To correct CD4 versus CD8 sorting errors, sequences present in both subsets at a frequency ratio below 5:1 were removed. CDR3 nucleotide sequences shared by donor and recipient were removed because the origin of these sequences could not be assigned. At least 2-fold expansion over unstimulated cells and a minimum CFSE-low frequency of 0.002% (template counts) or 0.001% (read counts) were required for clones to be classified as alloreactive. Mappable clones were those detected in sequenced pre-transplant spleen, lymph node, or MLR CFSE-low populations of the donor or recipient. Cumulative frequency of alloreactive clones was calculated as a percentage of all sequences weighted by copy number. Entries here come from immuneACCESS through TCRdb and include only in-frame sequences with V and J called. Some clones fail to appear in such tables; in the studies checked, an unresolved V gene covers under half of the shortfall, and the cause of the remainder is unknown. The V and J calls and clone size come from that table; D and trimming were worked out from the DNA. A total of around 90,000 clones appear in this sample, about 95% of them only once. The ten largest clones add up to roughly 0.2% of the sample.

CDR1 is given as SGHKS and CDR2 as YYEKEE, both from the germline V gene (reference sequence). Reading from cysteine to phenylalanine, the CDR3 counts 17 amino acids. Kept here is only the CDR3 DNA, which spans 51 bases and is read in frame from base 1. Compared with germline, V lacks 2 bases and J lacks 5 bases; bases without a gene match: 14. The specimen was unstimulated CD4+ T cells sorted from spleen or lymph node cells, collected before transplant. This receptor was taken from a human donor who was the organ donor for an intestinal transplant. This receptor chain uses TRBV5-5 and TRBJ2-5; 8 central nucleotides agree with TRBD1. The DNA sequence is as follows: TGTGCCAGCAGCTTTACCTCGGACAGGGAAGGGCTGGAGACCCAGTACTTC. Its product reads: CASSFTSDREGLETQYF.